The 5 T cell receptor beta chains given below trace back to one sample, sequenced in a study of blood T cell repertoires in COVID-19 (dated by TCRdb to about 2020). Library creation used the immunoSEQ multiplex PCR assay. TCRdb limited this immuneACCESS table to in-frame rearrangements with V and J called. A share of clones is missing; checked studies link under half to unresolved V genes, and the rest is unexplained. The sample profile shows about 120,000 clones; around 86% of them were found once. The ten largest account for 3.5% to 5.5% of the sample. Source material: peripheral blood. The receptors were gathered from a man in his forties or fifties with acute or convalescent COVID-19.

V gene TRBV6-5 combines with J gene TRBJ2-7; TRBD1 matches at 8 bases. The J segment lost 2 bases and the V segment lost 5 bases, leaving 8 bases of the junction unmatched. This CDR3 has 15 amino acids. CDR1 is MNHEY and CDR2 is SVGAGI in the germline V gene. DNA of the CDR3: TGTGCCAGCAGTCTAGGGGGGACAGGTACCTACGAGCAGTACTTC. This translates into CASSLGGTGTYEQYF.

As regards this clone: One end of the junction is discordant with germline, which a read error may explain. This chain connects TRBV15 to TRBJ1-5, with 7 positions matching TRBD1. The CDR3 sequence is 16 residues long. Germline assignment: CDR1 LNHNV and CDR2 YYDKDF (reference sequence). The CDR3 coding sequence is TGTGCCACCAGCAGAGATAGGGGGCCTAGCTATCAGCCCCAGCATTTT. This sequence encodes CATSRDRGPSYQPQHF. Supplemented by reference TRBV15 and TRBJ1-5, the full variable domain reads DAMVIQNPRYQVTQFGKPVTLSCSQTLNHNVMYWYQQKSSQAPKLLFHYYDKDFNNEADTPDNFQSRRPNTSFCFLDIRSPGLGDTAMYLCATSRDRGPSYQPQHFGDGTRLSIL.

This rearrangement joins TRBV12-3 or TRBV12-4 to TRBJ1-1, with D uncertain. The V end was cut by 3 bases, the J end by 4 bases, with 9 bases between. This CDR3 is built from 13 residues. DNA of the CDR3: TGTGCCAGCAGTTTGGTCCGGGGCACTGAAGCTTTCTTT. Translated, it gives CASSLVRGTEAFF.

The chain couples TRBV5-1 to TRBJ1-3; no reliable D call. Trimming removed 4 bases at V and 5 bases at J, with 10 bases between. Germline lookup yields CDR1 SGHRS and CDR2 YFSETQ. The CDR3 runs 13 residues. CDR3 in DNA: TGCGCCAGCAGCCCCGGTGAGCGAAACACCATATATTTT. Translation gives CASSPGERNTIYF.

The J gene is TRBJ1-6, the V gene TRBV6-1; D perhaps matches TRBD1 (5 bases). Trimming removed 1 base at V and 2 bases at J, with 18 bases between. Germline values: CDR1 MNHNS, CDR2 SASEGT. This CDR3 is 19 amino acids long. In DNA form, the CDR3 reads TGTGCCAGCAGTGAAGGTCCGGTCCAGGGTGCGACCTATAATTCACCCCTCCACTTT. Translating it yields CASSEGPVQGATYNSPLHF.